The rows below give T cell receptor beta chains drawn from one sample of a study of cytomegalovirus exposure and HLA in healthy donors. Sequencing used immunoSEQ multiplex PCR; TCRdb keeps in-frame clones, though not all of them. Of 150,000 to 200,000 clones in the sample, roughly 89% were seen once. The sequencing input was PBMCs. The receptors come from a woman under 40 in good health and CMV-seronegative. Both conserved end residues are part of each CDR3. Fields, in order: V gene, clone size, J gene, D gene, CDR3 DNA, CDR3 protein. D genes are given only for firm matches. Expanded clones are given a class, and other clones once, few, many or no size at all.

TRBV5-1	-	TRBJ1-1	-	TGCGCCAGCAGCCCCATCCGGGAAACTGAAGCTTTCTTT	CASSPIRETEAFF
TRBV11-2	once	TRBJ2-2	TRBD2	TGTGCCAGCAGCCGTGGGCTAGCGGGGGGGATAAACACCGGGGAGCTGTTTTTT	CASSRGLAGGINTGELFF
TRBV6-1	-	TRBJ2-7	TRBD2	TGTGCCAGCAGTGAAGACGGCGGGGGGTTTTACGAGCAGTACTTC	CASSEDGGGFYEQYF
TRBV19	-	TRBJ2-2	-	TGTGCCAGTAGTATAGCAGGGCGTCGGACCGGGGAGCTGTTTTTT	CASSIAGRRTGELFF
TRBV5-1	once	TRBJ2-2	-	TGCGCCAGCAGCTTTCTACCCGGGGAGCTGTTTTTT	CASSFLPGELFF
TRBV4-1	-	TRBJ1-2	-	TGCGCCAGCAGCCAAGATCCTGCAGGTTCACCCGGGGGTTATGGCTACACCTTC	CASSQDPAGSPGGYGYTF
TRBV19	-	TRBJ2-1	TRBD2	TGTGCCAGTAGTATAGTAGCGGGGGGAAACAATGAGCAGTTCTTC	CASSIVAGGNNEQFF
TRBV4-1	-	TRBJ2-7	TRBD2	TGCGCCAGCAGCCAGTCGTGGCCGGGAGGTTCCTACGAGCAGTACTTC	CASSQSWPGGSYEQYF
TRBV4-1	few	TRBJ2-1	-	TGCGCCAGCAGCCAAGGCCCGGGACTGGGGACCTACAATGAGCAGTTCTTC	CASSQGPGLGTYNEQFF
TRBV7-6	-	TRBJ2-2	TRBD2	TGTGCCAGCAGCTTAGCTCGACTAGCTAGCCACGGGGAGCTGTTTTTT	CASSLARLASHGELFF
TRBV25-1	-	TRBJ2-1	TRBD2	TGTGCCAGCAGTGGGGGTAAGGCTAGCGGGGGGGCTGGGCAGTTCTTC	CASSGGKASGGAGQFF
TRBV27	-	TRBJ1-2	-	TGTGCCAGCAGATTCGCAGGAACCGTCTATGGCTACACCTTC	CASRFAGTVYGYTF
TRBV15	-	TRBJ2-7	-	TGTGCCACCAGCGAGACGGGGGACGGGCCCTACGAGCAGTACTTC	CATSETGDGPYEQYF
TRBV4-1	-	TRBJ2-7	TRBD1	TGCGCCAGCAGCCGCGGGACAGGGGGCTTCTACGAGCAGTACTTC	CASSRGTGGFYEQYF
TRBV6-6	-	TRBJ1-1	-	TGTGCCAGCAGTTATCAGTCAGGGGACACTGAAGCTTTCTTT	CASSYQSGDTEAFF
TRBV29-1	-	TRBJ1-4	-	TGCAGCGTTAGAGGACTAGGGGCAGAAAAACTGTTTTTT	CSVRGLGAEKLFF
TRBV5-1	-	TRBJ2-3	TRBD2	TGCGCCAGCAGCTTGGGCGGGGGAACAAGCACAGATACGCAGTATTTT	CASSLGGGTSTDTQYF
TRBV4-1	-	TRBJ2-2	-	TGCGCCAGCAGCCAAGATCCAACCGGGGAGCTGTTTTTT	CASSQDPTGELFF
TRBV6-1	-	TRBJ2-1	-	TGTGCCAGCAGTGAAAATGTATATGAGCAGTTCTTC	CASSENVYEQFF
TRBV19	-	TRBJ2-4	-	TGTGCCAGTGCTCTACAGATAGCCAAAAACATTCAGTACTTC	CASALQIAKNIQYF
TRBV5-6	-	TRBJ2-1	TRBD2	TGTGCCAGCAGCTTGGGGGTAGCGGGGGGGCTATATGAGCAGTTCTTC	CASSLGVAGGLYEQFF
TRBV19	-	TRBJ2-2	TRBD1	TGTGCCAGTAGTCAGACAGGGGAGCCGAACACCGGGGAGCTGTTTTTT	CASSQTGEPNTGELFF
TRBV20-1	-	TRBJ2-5	TRBD1	TGCAGTGCACCGGACAGGAAAGCCCAGTACTTC	CSAPDRKAQYF
TRBV4-3	-	TRBJ1-1	-	TGCGCCAGCAGCCAAAACATAAACACTGAAGCTTTCTTT	CASSQNINTEAFF
TRBV5-1	-	TRBJ2-3	-	TGCGCCAGCAGCCCAAGCACAGATACGCAGTATTTT	CASSPSTDTQYF
TRBV29-1	-	TRBJ2-1	-	TGCAGTTCCCTCCAGGTTTCCTACAATGAGCAGTTCTTC	CSSLQVSYNEQFF
TRBV25-1	-	TRBJ1-4	-	TGTGCCAGCAGTAACCGGGACATCAGAACTTTT	CASSNRDIRTF
TRBV19	-	TRBJ2-7	-	TGTGCCAGTAGTACGGCAGACAGGTACTCCTACGAGCAGTACTTC	CASSTADRYSYEQYF
TRBV7-6	-	TRBJ1-1	-	TGTGCCAGCAGCTTAGCCCCACTTGCTCCGGAAGCTTTCTTT	CASSLAPLAPEAFF
TRBV5-1	-	TRBJ2-3	-	TGCGCCAGCAGCTTGCACGCGGGGCCGACAGATACGCAGTATTTT	CASSLHAGPTDTQYF
TRBV11-2	-	TRBJ2-1	TRBD2	TGTGCCAGCAGCGCCGGCGGGGGGGCTGTCAATGAGCAGTTCTTC	CASSAGGGAVNEQFF
TRBV2	-	TRBJ2-3	-	TGTGCCAGCCATCTAACGAGGTCCACAGATACGCAGTATTTT	CASHLTRSTDTQYF
TRBV9	-	TRBJ1-1	-	TGTGCCAGCAGCGTAGGCGGGAACCAGAACACTGAAGCTTTCTTT	CASSVGGNQNTEAFF
TRBV6-5	once	TRBJ1-1	TRBD1	TGTGCCAGCAGTTACGGACAGGGAAAAGAAGCTTTCTTT	CASSYGQGKEAFF
TRBV4-2	-	TRBJ2-4	TRBD1	TGTGCCAGCAGTAACAGGGGGAGCTATAACATTCAGTACTTC	CASSNRGSYNIQYF
TRBV25-1	few	TRBJ2-7	-	TGTGCCAGCGGACACTACGAGCAGTACTTC	CASGHYEQYF
TRBV21-1	-	TRBJ2-4	-	TGTGCCAGCAGCCCGCCACAGGGGGCGAAAAACATTCAGTACTTC	CASSPPQGAKNIQYF